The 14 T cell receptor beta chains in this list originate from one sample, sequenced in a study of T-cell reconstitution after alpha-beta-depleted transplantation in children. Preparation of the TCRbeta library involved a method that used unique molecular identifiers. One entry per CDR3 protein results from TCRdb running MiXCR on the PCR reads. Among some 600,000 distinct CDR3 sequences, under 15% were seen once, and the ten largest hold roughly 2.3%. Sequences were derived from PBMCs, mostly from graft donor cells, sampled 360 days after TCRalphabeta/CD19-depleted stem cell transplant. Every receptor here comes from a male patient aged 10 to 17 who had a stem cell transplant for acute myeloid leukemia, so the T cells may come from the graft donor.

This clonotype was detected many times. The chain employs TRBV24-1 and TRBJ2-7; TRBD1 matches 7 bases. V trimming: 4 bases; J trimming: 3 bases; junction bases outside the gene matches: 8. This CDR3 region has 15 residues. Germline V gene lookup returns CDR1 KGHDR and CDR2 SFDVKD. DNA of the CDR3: TGTGCCACCAGTGACCCTTCATCAGGGGGCTACGAGCAGTACTTC. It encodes CATSDPSSGGYEQYF.

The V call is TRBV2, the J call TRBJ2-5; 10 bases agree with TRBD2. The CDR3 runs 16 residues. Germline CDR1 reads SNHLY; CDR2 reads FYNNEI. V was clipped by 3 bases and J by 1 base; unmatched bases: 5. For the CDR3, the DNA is TGTGCCAGCAGTGATGGTAGCGGGGGGCCCCAAGAGACCCAGTACTTC. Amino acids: CASSDGSGGPQETQYF.

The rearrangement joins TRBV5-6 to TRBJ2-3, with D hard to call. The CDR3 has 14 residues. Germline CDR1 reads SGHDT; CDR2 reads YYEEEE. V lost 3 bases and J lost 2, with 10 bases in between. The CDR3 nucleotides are TGTGCCAGCAGCTCATTAGGAGCCACAGATACGCAGTATTTT. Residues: CASSSLGATDTQYF.

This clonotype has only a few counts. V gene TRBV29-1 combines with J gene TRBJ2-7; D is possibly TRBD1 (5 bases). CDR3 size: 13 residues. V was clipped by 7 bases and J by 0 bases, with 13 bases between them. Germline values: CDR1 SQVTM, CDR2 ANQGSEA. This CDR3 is CSAGAASSYEQYF. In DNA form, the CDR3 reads TGCAGCGCTGGGGCAGCTAGCTCCTACGAGCAGTACTTC.

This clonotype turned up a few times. Here the CDR3 DNA reads TGTGCCAGCAGCCCTTCATTGCGGGGGCAAATCTACCAAGAGACCCAGTACTTC. Translation: CASSPSLRGQIYQETQYF. The genes are TRBV9 and TRBJ2-5, with a tentative D call TRBD2 (7 bases). CDR1 and CDR2 from the germline V gene are SGDLS and YYNGEE. The CDR3 has 18 residues. The V and J ends lost 4 bases and 0 bases respectively, with 22 bases between them.

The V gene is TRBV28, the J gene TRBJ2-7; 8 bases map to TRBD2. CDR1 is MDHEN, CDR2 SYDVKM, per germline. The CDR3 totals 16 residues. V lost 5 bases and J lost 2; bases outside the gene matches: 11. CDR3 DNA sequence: TGTGCCAGCAGTATAACGGGGGGGCGGGACCCCTACGAGCAGTACTTC. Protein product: CASSITGGRDPYEQYF.

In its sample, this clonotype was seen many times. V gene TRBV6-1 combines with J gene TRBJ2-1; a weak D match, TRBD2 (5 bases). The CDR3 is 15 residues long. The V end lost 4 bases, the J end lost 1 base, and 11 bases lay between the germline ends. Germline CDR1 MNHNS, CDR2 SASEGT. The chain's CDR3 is CASSVLRRSYNEQFF. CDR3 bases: TGTGCCAGCAGTGTCCTGAGGAGGTCCTACAATGAGCAGTTCTTC.

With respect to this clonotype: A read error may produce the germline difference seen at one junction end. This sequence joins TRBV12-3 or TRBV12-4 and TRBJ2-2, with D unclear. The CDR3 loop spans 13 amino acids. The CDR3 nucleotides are TGTGCCAGCAGTTTTGGTAACACCAGGGAGCTGTTTTTT. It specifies CASSFGNTRELFF.

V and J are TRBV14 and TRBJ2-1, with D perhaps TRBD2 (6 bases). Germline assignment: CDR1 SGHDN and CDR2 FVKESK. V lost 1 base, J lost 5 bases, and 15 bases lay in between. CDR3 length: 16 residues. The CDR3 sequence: CASSQAGVLPDNEQFF. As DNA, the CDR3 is TGTGCCAGCAGCCAAGCGGGAGTTCTCCCGGACAATGAGCAGTTCTTC.

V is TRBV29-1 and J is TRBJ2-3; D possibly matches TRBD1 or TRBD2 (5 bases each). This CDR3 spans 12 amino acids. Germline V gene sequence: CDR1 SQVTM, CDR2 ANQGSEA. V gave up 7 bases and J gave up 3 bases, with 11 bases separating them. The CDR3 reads CSEIGATDTQYF. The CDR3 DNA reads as TGCAGCGAAATCGGGGCGACAGATACGCAGTATTTT.

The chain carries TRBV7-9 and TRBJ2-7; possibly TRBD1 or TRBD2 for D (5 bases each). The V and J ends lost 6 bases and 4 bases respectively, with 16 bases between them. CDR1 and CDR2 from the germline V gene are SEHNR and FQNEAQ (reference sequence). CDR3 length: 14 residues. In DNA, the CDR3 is TGTGCCAGCAGTCAGGGTGACTATGGGTACGAGCAGTACTTC. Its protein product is CASSQGDYGYEQYF.

CDR3 protein: CASSRWGRTSTDTQYF. In DNA, the CDR3 is TGTGCCAGCAGCCGATGGGGGCGGACTAGCACAGATACGCAGTATTTT. This chain connects TRBV7-2 to TRBJ2-3; D possibly corresponds to TRBD1 (6 bases). The CDR3 runs 16 residues. Between the trimmed V and J ends, which lost 5 bases and 0 bases, there was a span of 15 bases. Germline V gene lookup returns CDR1 SGHTA and CDR2 FQGNSA. Filled out from reference TRBV7-2 and TRBJ2-3, the complete variable domain reads GAGVSQSPSNKVTEKGKDVELRCDPISGHTALYWYRQSLGQGLEFLIYFQGNSAPDKSGLPSDRFSAERTGGSVSTLTIQRTQQEDSAVYLCASSRWGRTSTDTQYFGPGTRLTVL.

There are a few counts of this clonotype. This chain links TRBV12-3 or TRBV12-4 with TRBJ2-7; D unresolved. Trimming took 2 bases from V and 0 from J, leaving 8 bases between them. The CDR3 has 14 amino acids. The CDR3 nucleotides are TGTGCCAGCAGTTTAATGCGGAACTCCTACGAGCAGTACTTC. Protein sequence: CASSLMRNSYEQYF.

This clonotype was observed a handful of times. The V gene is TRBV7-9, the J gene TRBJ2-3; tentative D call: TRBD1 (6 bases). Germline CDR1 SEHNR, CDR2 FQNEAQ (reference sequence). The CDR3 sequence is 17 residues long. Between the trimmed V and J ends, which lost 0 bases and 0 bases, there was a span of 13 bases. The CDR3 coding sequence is TGTGCCAGCAGCTTAGCGCGACAGGCCTTAAGCACAGATACGCAGTATTTT. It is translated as CASSLARQALSTDTQYF.